The TCR beta chain described here comes from a study of lymphopenia after photon versus proton radiotherapy. Overall study results and limits: Only patients who died were analyzed for survival; proton advantage is unproven. Post-nadir TCR diversity decline inversely tracked overall survival among those who died.

Using immunoSEQ multiplex PCR, the repertoire was profiled, and TCRdb retains in-frame clones only, with some absent. This table holds some 70,000 clones, about 90% found once. Comment on this clone: Its antigen is as yet unknown.

This CDR3 is built from 16 residues. Germline V lookup: CDR1 SGHVS, CDR2 FNYEAQ. Trimming cost V 4 bases and J 4 bases; bases outside gene matches: 9. This receptor was obtained from an elderly man with esophageal cancer. The source was peripheral blood, collected from a patient treated with proton-based radiotherapy. The chain combines TRBV7-6 with TRBJ1-2; 10 bases line up with TRBD1. The chain's CDR3 is CASSSVTGGFGYGYTF. Written as DNA, the CDR3 is TGTGCCAGCAGCTCCGTGACAGGGGGCTTCGGCTATGGCTACACCTTC.